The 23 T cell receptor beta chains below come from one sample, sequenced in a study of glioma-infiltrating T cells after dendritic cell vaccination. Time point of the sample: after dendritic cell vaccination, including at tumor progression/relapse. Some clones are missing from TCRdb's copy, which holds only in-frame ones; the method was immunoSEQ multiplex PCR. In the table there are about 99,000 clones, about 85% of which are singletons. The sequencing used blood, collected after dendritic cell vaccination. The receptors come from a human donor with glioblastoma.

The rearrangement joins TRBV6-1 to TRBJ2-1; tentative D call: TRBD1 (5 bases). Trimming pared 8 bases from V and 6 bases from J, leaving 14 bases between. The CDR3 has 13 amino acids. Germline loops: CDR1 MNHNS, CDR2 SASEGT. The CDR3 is CASLDPGSNEQFF. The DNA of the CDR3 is TGTGCCAGCCTCGACCCAGGGTCCAATGAGCAGTTCTTC.

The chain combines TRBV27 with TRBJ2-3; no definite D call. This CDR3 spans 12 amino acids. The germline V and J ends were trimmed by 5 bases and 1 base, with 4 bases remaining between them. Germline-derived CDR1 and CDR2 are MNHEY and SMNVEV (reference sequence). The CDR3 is CASSGRTDTQYF. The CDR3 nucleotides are TGTGCCAGCAGTGGGCGCACAGATACGCAGTATTTT.

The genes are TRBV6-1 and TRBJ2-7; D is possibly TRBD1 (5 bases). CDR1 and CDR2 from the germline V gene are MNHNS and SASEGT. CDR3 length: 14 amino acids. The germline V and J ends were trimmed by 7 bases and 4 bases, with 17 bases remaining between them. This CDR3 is CASTPQGPRYEQYF. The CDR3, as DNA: TGTGCCAGCACCCCGCAGGGCCCCCGTTACGAGCAGTACTTC.

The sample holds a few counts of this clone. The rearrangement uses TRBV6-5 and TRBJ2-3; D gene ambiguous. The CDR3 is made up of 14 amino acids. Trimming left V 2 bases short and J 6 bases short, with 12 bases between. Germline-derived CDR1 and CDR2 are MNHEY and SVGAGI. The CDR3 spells CASSYGLDGDTQYF. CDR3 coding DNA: TGTGCCAGCAGTTACGGGTTAGACGGGGATACGCAGTATTTT.

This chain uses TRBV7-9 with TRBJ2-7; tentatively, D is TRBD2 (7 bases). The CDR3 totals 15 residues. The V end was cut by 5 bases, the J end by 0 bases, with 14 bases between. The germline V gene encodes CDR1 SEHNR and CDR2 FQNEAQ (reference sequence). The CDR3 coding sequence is TGTGCCAGCAGCCGCACTGCGGGGGCCTCCTACGAGCAGTACTTC. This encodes CASSRTAGASYEQYF.

CDR3 bases: TGCAGTGCTAGGACGGGTGATACGCAGTATTTT. This sequence encodes CSARTGDTQYF. The rearrangement uses TRBV20-1 and TRBJ2-3; no clear D. This CDR3 contains 11 residues. CDR1 is DFQATT and CDR2 is SNEGSKA in the germline V gene (reference sequence). The germline V and J ends were trimmed by 3 bases and 6 bases, with 7 bases remaining between them.

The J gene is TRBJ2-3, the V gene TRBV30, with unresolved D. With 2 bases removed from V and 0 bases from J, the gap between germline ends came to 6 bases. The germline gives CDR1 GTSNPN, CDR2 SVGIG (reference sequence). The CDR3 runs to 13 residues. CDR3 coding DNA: TGTGCCTGGAGTTTTTCTAGCACAGATACGCAGTATTTT. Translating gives CAWSFSSTDTQYF.

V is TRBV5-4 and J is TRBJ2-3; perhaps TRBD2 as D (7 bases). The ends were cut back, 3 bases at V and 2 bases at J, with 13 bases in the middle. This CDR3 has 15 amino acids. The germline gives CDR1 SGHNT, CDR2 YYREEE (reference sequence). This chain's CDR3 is CASSSGGLHTDTQYF. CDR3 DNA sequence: TGTGCCAGCAGCTCCGGGGGGCTGCACACAGATACGCAGTATTTT. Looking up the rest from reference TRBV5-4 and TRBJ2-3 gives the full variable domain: ETGVTQSPTHLIKTRGQQVTLRCSSQSGHNTVSWYQQALGQGPQFIFQYYREEENGRGNFPPRFSGLQFPNYSSELNVNALELDDSALYLCASSSGGLHTDTQYFGPGTRLTVL.

The CDR3 loop reads CASSTDRQFYGYTF. The CDR3 DNA reads as TGTGCCAGTAGTACGGACAGACAATTCTATGGCTACACCTTC. J is TRBJ1-2 and V is TRBV19; tentative D call: TRBD1 (6 bases). Trimming stripped 4 bases from V and 4 bases from J, with 13 bases between. CDR1 LNHDA and CDR2 SQIVND come from the germline V gene (reference sequence). The CDR3 is 14 amino acids.

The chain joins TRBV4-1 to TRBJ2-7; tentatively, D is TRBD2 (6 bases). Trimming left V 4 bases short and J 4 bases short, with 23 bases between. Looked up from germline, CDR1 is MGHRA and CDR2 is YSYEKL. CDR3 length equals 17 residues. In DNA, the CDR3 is TGCGCCAGCAGCCTTGTGGGCGGGGCTAGGGACCAGTACGAGCAGTACTTC. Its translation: CASSLVGGARDQYEQYF.

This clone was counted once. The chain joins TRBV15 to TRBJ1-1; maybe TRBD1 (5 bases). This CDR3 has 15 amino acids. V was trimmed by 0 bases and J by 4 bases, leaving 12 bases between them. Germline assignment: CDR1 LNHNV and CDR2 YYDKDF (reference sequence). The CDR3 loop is CATSRDGAGFTEAFF. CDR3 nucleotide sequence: TGTGCCACCAGCAGAGATGGGGCAGGGTTCACTGAAGCTTTCTTT.

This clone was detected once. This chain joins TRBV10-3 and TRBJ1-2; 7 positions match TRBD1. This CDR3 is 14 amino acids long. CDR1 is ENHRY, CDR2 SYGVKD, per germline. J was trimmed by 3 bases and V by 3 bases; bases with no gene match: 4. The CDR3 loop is CAISEGQGDYGYTF. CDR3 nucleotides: TGTGCCATCAGTGAAGGGCAGGGGGACTATGGCTACACCTTC.

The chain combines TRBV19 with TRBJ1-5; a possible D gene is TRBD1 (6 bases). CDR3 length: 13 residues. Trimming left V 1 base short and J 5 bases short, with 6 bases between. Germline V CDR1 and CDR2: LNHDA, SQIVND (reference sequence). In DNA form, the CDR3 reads TGTGCCAGTAGTATAGCAGGGGATCAGCCCCAGCATTTT. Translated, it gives CASSIAGDQPQHF.

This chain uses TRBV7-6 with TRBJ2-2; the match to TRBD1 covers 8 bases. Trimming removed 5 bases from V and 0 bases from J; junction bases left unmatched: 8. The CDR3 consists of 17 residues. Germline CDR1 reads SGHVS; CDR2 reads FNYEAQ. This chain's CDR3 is CASSPRQGTTNTGELFF. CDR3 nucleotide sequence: TGTGCCAGCAGCCCCCGACAGGGGACAACGAACACCGGGGAGCTGTTTTTT.

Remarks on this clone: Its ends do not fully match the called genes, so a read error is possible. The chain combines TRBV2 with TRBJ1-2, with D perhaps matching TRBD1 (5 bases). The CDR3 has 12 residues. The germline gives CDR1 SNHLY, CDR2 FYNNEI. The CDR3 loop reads CAGRGAGYGYTF. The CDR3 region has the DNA TGTGCCGGCAGAGGGGCAGGTTATGGCTACACCTTC.

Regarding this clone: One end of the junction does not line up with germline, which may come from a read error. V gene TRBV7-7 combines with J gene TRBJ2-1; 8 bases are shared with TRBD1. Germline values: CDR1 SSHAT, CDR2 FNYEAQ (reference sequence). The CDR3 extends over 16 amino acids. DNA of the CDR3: TGTGCTAGCAGCTCTATCGGGACAGGAGTCGACAATGAGCAGTTCTTC. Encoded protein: CASSSIGTGVDNEQFF.

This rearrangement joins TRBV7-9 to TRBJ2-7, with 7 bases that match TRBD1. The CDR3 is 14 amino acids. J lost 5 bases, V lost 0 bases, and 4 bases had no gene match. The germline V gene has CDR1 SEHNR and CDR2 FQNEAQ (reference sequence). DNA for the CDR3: TGTGCCAGCAGCTTAGCCAGGGGGTGGAACGAGCAGTACTTC. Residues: CASSLARGWNEQYF.

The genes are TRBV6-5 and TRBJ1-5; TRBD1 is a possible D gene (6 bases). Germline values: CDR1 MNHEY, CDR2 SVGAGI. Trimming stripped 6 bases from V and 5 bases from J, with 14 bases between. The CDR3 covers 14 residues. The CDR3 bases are TGTGCCAGCAGGGCCTTATACAGGGATCAGCCCCAGCATTTT. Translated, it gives CASRALYRDQPQHF.

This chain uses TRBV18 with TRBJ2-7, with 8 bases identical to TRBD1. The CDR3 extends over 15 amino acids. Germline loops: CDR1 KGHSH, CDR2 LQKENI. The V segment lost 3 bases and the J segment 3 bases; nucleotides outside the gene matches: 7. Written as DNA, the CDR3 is TGTGCCAGCTCACCGGGACAGGACCTTTACTACGAGCAGTACTTC. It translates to CASSPGQDLYYEQYF.

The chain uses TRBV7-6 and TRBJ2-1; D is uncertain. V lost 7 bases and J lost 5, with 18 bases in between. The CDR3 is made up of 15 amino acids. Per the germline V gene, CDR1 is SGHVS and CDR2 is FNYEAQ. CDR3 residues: CASTPGGYRHNEQFF. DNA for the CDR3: TGTGCCAGCACCCCCGGCGGCTATAGACACAATGAGCAGTTCTTC.

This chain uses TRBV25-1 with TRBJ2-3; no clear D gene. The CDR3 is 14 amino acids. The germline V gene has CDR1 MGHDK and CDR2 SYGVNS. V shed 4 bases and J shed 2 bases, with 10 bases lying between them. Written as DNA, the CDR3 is TGTGCCAGCAGTGGGCGGATGTACACAGATACGCAGTATTTT. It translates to CASSGRMYTDTQYF.

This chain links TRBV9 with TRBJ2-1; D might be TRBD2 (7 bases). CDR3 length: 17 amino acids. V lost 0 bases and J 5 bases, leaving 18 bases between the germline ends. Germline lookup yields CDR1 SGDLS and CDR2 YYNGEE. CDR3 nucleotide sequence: TGTGCCAGCAGCGTAGGATCCCTGGCGGGGGCGGACAATGAGCAGTTCTTC. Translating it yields CASSVGSLAGADNEQFF.

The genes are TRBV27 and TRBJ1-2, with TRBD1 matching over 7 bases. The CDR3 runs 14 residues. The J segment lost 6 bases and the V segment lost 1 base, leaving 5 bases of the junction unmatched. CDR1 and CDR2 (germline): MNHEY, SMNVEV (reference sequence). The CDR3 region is CASSLFRGTDGYTF. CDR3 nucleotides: TGTGCCAGCAGTTTATTTAGGGGGACAGATGGCTACACCTTC.